This TCR beta chain was sequenced in a study of T cell responses to AZD1222 COVID-19 vaccine (dated by TCRdb to the early 2020s). Concerning the study at large: TCR sequencing covered fewer than 250 trial participants: 207 given two doses of AZD1222 and about 26 given two doses of MenACWY control vaccine. Trial participants were enrolled into age subgroups of 18-55, 56-69 and 70-plus years, which contained 148, 28 and 57 TCR-sequenced participants, respectively. General study outcomes and caveats: The 56-69-year group was small, and its depth increase did not reach significance, likely because of low power. Epitopes outside the regions mutated in the B.1.351 and B.1.1.7 variants were reportedly recognized by nearly half of the unique spike-specific TCRs. Most participants were white British and females outnumbered males, and the authors suggested that clonal diversity may have been underestimated. Because no samples from the day 14 peak response were available, repertoires could be characterized only after the peak T cell response. Spike-specific TCR breadth and depth rose significantly after two AZD1222 doses compared with day 0 and with MenACWY recipients. Conclusions about previously exposed vaccinees are limited, since just 5 or 6 AZD1222 recipients were seropositive for SARS-CoV-2 at baseline. The vaccine-associated CD4 TCRs covered the entire spike protein, and the dominant responses fell in regions 160-218 and 743-854.

The CDR1 and CDR2 encoded by the germline V gene are SGHAT and FQNNGV. Trimming leaves V shorter by 4 bases and J shorter by 8 bases, with the junction holding 10 bases beyond the gene matches. The CDR3 covers 15 residues, taking in both the cysteine and the phenylalanine. Just the 45-base CDR3 DNA is kept, in frame starting at base 1. This sample's time point label indicates: about 28 days (+/-7) after the second vaccine dose. AZD1222 recipients given second doses at about 4 weeks or at about 12 weeks were pooled, since spike-specific TCR depth and breadth were not found to differ between the two schedules. The vaccinee samples were drawn from two UK trials, COV001 and COV002, one of which was a single-blind randomized controlled phase 2/3 trial testing AZD1222 (ChAdOx1 nCoV-19) in healthy adults. For TCRbeta chain sequencing, PBMC samples from trial participants were taken at day 0 and at day 28 after the second dose.

The CDR3 regions of human TCRbeta chains were subjected to immunosequencing. The original methods were these. Repertoire TCRs were matched against a reference library of SARS-CoV-2-specific TCRs generated with the MIRA antigen-specificity platform. Breadth was defined as the fraction of unique TCRs that were SARS-CoV-2-associated. Depth was defined as the fraction of total T cells that were SARS-CoV-2-associated. Each spike-specific TCR was assigned to its reactive spike region and to a CD4 or CD8 class using the MIRA data. Log10-transformed breadth and depth values were compared by one-way ANOVA with Sidak's multiple comparisons tests. Held by TCRdb, this immuneACCESS table contains in-frame sequences only and omits some clones. Under half of the omission traces to an unresolved V gene where checked; the cause of the rest is unknown. That table furnishes V, J and clone size, whereas the DNA furnished D and trimming. The sample has 180,000 or so clones on record, approximately 89% of them singletons. The top ten clones comprise roughly 1.7% of the sample.

About this clone: Its cognate antigen has yet to be identified. Base-call qualities are not available, and no considerably larger clone is one nucleotide away.

The clonotype originates from an adult who received the AZD1222 COVID-19 vaccine. The chain is made from TRBV11-2 and TRBJ1-4; the central 7 bases match TRBD1. The source material was peripheral blood, sampled 28 days after the second AZD1222 dose. The nucleotide sequence is given as TGTGCCAGCAGCTCGGGACAGACCCGTGCCGAAAAACTGTTTTTT. It translates to CASSSGQTRAEKLFF.